This T cell receptor (beta chain) was sequenced in a study of T cells in Graves' hyperthyroidism and ophthalmopathy. From RNA transcripts, TCR beta CDR3 regions were amplified. In the first-round RT-PCR of the TCR CDR3, the HTBI primer set was used. MiXCR was run by TCRdb on the multiplex PCR reads, yielding one entry per CDR3 protein. The sample records hundreds of thousands of distinct CDR3 sequences, 35% to 55% being singletons. V shed 4 bases and J shed 2 bases, with 16 bases lying between them. The CDR3 is 15 residues long. In germline, CDR1 is SGDLS, CDR2 YYNGEE. The chain couples TRBV9 to TRBJ2-7, with D perhaps given as TRBD1 or TRBD2 (7 bases each). Sequencing was done on a sample of peripheral blood or thyroid tissue (not recorded which). The receptor's source is a woman in her late teens or twenties with Graves' hyperthyroidism. The CDR3 here is CASSTSPGGAYEQYF. The CDR3 nucleotides read TGTGCCAGCAGCACCAGCCCAGGGGGGGCCTACGAGCAGTACTTC.